This is a list of T cell receptor beta chains from one sample in a study of OX40 agonist ivuxolimab in advanced cancers. The method was immunoSEQ multiplex PCR; TCRdb's version includes in-frame clones alone and lacks a portion of them. The sample lists tens of thousands of clones, around 88% seen once, with roughly 13% in the top ten. The sample was CD4+ or CD8+ T cells sorted from blood, taken in a trial of the OX40 agonist ivuxolimab. The receptor source for this set is an adult with an advanced solid tumor such as melanoma, head and neck, liver or kidney cancer. CDR3s include the opening cysteine and the closing phenylalanine or tryptophan. The order of the fields is D gene, clone size, V gene, J gene, CDR3 DNA, CDR3 protein. A D gene is named only where the DNA matches it firmly. The size of a clone is reported for some rows only, either as once, few or many, or as a class for expanded clones.

NA,NA,TRBV11-3,TRBJ2-7,TGTGCCAGCAGCTTAGGGGCCTACGAGCAGTACTTC,CASSLGAYEQYF
NA,NA,TRBV6-5,TRBJ2-1,TGTGCCAGCAGCGACTCCTACAATGAGCAGTTCTTC,CASSDSYNEQFF
NA,NA,TRBV5-1,TRBJ2-3,TGCGCCAGCAGCAAAGAGTCAGATACGCAGTATTTT,CASSKESDTQYF
TRBD2,NA,TRBV5-1,TRBJ2-3,TGCGCCAGCAGCTTGGGGGCTAGCGGGAGTGCAGATACGCAGTATTTT,CASSLGASGSADTQYF
TRBD1,NA,TRBV5-1,TRBJ2-5,TGCGCCAGCAAGGTGTTCGGGACAGGGGGTCGGGTAGGGTACCAAGAGACCCAGTACTTC,CASKVFGTGGRVGYQETQYF
TRBD1,NA,TRBV11-2,TRBJ2-5,TGTGCCAGCAGTTCGGACAGGGGGCTTGAGACCCAGTACTTC,CASSSDRGLETQYF
NA,NA,TRBV6-1,TRBJ1-1,TGTGCCAGCAAACACAGGGCCCGGACTGAAGCTTTCTTT,CASKHRARTEAFF
NA,NA,TRBV11-2,TRBJ1-6,TGTGCCAGCAGCATACAAATCCGGGGTGCTTCACCCCTCCACTTT,CASSIQIRGASPLHF
TRBD1,NA,TRBV7-8,TRBJ1-4,TGTGCCAGCAGCCTCACAGGGGTAACTAATGAAAAACTGTTTTTT,CASSLTGVTNEKLFF
TRBD1,NA,TRBV18,TRBJ2-1,TGTGCCAGCTCACCCGGGACAGGGAGGAACAATGAGCAGTTCTTC,CASSPGTGRNNEQFF
TRBD1,few,TRBV4-2,TRBJ1-2,TGTGCCAGCAGCCAGAGAATTCCGGGACAGAGTAACTATGGCTACACCTTC,CASSQRIPGQSNYGYTF
NA,NA,TRBV7-9,TRBJ2-7,TGTGCCAGCAGCTTAGGCCGACTAAGCGCCCCTGGAAGCGAGCAGTACTTC,CASSLGRLSAPGSEQYF
NA,once,TRBV5-1,TRBJ2-1,TGCGCCAGCAGCCCCCTCGCGGTGAGCTCCTACAATGAGCAGTTCTTC,CASSPLAVSSYNEQFF
TRBD1,NA,TRBV15,TRBJ1-2,TGTGCCACCAGCAGAGGGGGGACAGGTAACTATGGCTACACCTTC,CATSRGGTGNYGYTF
NA,NA,TRBV28,TRBJ2-3,TGTGCCAGCAGGGGCCGGGGGACAGATACGCAGTATTTT,CASRGRGTDTQYF
TRBD2,NA,TRBV28,TRBJ2-7,TGTGCCAGCAGTTCCGGGACTAGCGGGAGCCCCCGGAACGAGCAGTACTTC,CASSSGTSGSPRNEQYF
NA,NA,TRBV19,TRBJ2-3,TGTGCCAGTAGCCCCGCCGGGAACAGGCTCACAGATACGCAGTATTTT,CASSPAGNRLTDTQYF
NA,NA,TRBV9,TRBJ2-7,TGTGCCAGCAGCCCCAATGTGGCTAGCAGGTCCCACGAGCAGTACTTC,CASSPNVASRSHEQYF
NA,NA,TRBV6-5,TRBJ1-2,TGTGCCAGCAGTAACCGGGATGGCTACACCTTC,CASSNRDGYTF
NA,many,TRBV21-1,TRBJ2-7,TGTGCCAGCAGCAAGTTAGGCAGGGGCGAAATCGAGCAGTACTTC,CASSKLGRGEIEQYF
NA,once,TRBV6-5,TRBJ2-5,TGTGCCAGCAGTTCGAGGAATCCACAAGAGACCCAGTACTTC,CASSSRNPQETQYF
TRBD1,NA,TRBV27,TRBJ2-1,TGTGCCAGCAGTTTGCAGGGGGCGATTGTCACCTACAATGAGCAGTTCTTC,CASSLQGAIVTYNEQFF
TRBD2,NA,TRBV11-2,TRBJ2-1,TGTGCCAGCAGCTTAGATCTGGGCGGGAGGTACAATGAGCAGTTCTTC,CASSLDLGGRYNEQFF
NA,NA,TRBV7-9,TRBJ2-3,TGTGCCAGCATACTGACTCAGCCCACAGATACGCAGTATTTT,CASILTQPTDTQYF
TRBD1,NA,TRBV25-1,TRBJ2-2,TGTGCCAGCAGTGGGGGACAGGTCAACACCGGGGAGCTGTTTTTT,CASSGGQVNTGELFF
NA,NA,TRBV19,TRBJ2-5,TGTGCCAGTAGGGTGTTAGGGACAGCGGGGACCCAGTACTTC,CASRVLGTAGTQYF
NA,NA,TRBV2,TRBJ2-1,TGTGCCAGCAGGCCCCCGGGTTACAATGAGCAGTTCTTC,CASRPPGYNEQFF
TRBD1,NA,TRBV7-3,TRBJ2-7,TGTGCCAGCAGTCCGGACAGGGGACCCGTATACGAGCAGTACTTC,CASSPDRGPVYEQYF
NA,NA,TRBV19,TRBJ2-6,TGTGCCAGTAGTATAGTCGGCAGTTCGAGCTCTGGGGCCAACGTCCTGACTTTC,CASSIVGSSSSGANVLTF
NA,NA,TRBV27,TRBJ1-2,TGTGCCAGCAGTTTATCACCAGGGAACCCAGGGGGCTACACCTTC,CASSLSPGNPGGYTF
NA,NA,TRBV12-1,TRBJ2-7,TGTGCCCCTTGGCCAGGGGGAGCGAACTACGAGCAGTACTTC,CAPWPGGANYEQYF
TRBD2,NA,TRBV19,TRBJ2-1,TGTGCCAGTAGTCTACTAGCGGGAGGGTACAATGAGCAGTTCTTC,CASSLLAGGYNEQFF
TRBD2,NA,TRBV10-2,TRBJ2-3,TGCGCCAGCACCTATAGCGGGAGTCAAGATACGCAGTATTTT,CASTYSGSQDTQYF
TRBD2,NA,TRBV7-6,TRBJ2-7,TGTGCCAGCAGCCACGGGACTAGCGGGAGACCCGACTACGAGCAGTACTTC,CASSHGTSGRPDYEQYF
NA,NA,TRBV7-9,TRBJ1-4,TGTGCCAGCAGCTCGGACGGAGCAACTAATGAAAAACTGTTTTTT,CASSSDGATNEKLFF
NA,NA,TRBV18,TRBJ2-6,TGTGCCAGCTCGCGAGCCAACAGTGGTGGGGCCAACGTCCTGACTTTC,CASSRANSGGANVLTF
NA,NA,TRBV18,TRBJ2-7,TGTGCCAGCTCACCACGTGGGACGGCTCCGGAGCAGTACTTC,CASSPRGTAPEQYF
NA,NA,TRBV29-1,TRBJ1-1,TGCAGCGCTGAATGGGCCGGGGACACTGAAGCTTTCTTT,CSAEWAGDTEAFF
NA,NA,TRBV28,TRBJ1-5,TGTGCCAGCAGTTCCTATGGGGGGGGGAACAATCAGCCCCAGCATTTT,CASSSYGGGNNQPQHF
TRBD2,NA,TRBV5-4,TRBJ2-7,TGTGCCAGCAGCCAACTAGCGGGAGGGGCCTACGAGCAGTACTTC,CASSQLAGGAYEQYF
TRBD2,NA,TRBV11-2,TRBJ2-3,TGTGCCAGCAGCCCCCCCCTAGCGGTACCAGATACGCAGTATTTT,CASSPPLAVPDTQYF
NA,NA,TRBV29-1,TRBJ2-5,TGCAGCGTTGAAGGACGCACTAGCTATGAGACCCAGTACTTC,CSVEGRTSYETQYF
TRBD1,NA,TRBV11-3,TRBJ2-2,TGTGCCAGCAGCCTCGGACAGGATTACACCGGGGAGCTGTTTTTT,CASSLGQDYTGELFF
NA,NA,TRBV15,TRBJ1-5,TGTGCCACCAGCAGAGACAGGAGCAATCAGCCCCAGCATTTT,CATSRDRSNQPQHF
NA,few,TRBV19,TRBJ1-1,TGTGCCAGTAGTATTGGGGGCTTCACTGAAGCTTTCTTT,CASSIGGFTEAFF
TRBD2,NA,TRBV30,TRBJ2-7,TGTGCCTGGAGCGTCGGGACTAACGCCTGGCAGTACTTC,CAWSVGTNAWQYF
NA,NA,TRBV6-5,TRBJ2-5,TGTGCCAGCGGGAGACGCCAAGAGACCCAGTACTTC,CASGRRQETQYF
NA,NA,TRBV30,TRBJ2-5,TGTGCCTGGAGTGTAGGCGCGGAGACCCAGTACTTC,CAWSVGAETQYF
TRBD1,NA,TRBV5-1,TRBJ1-4,TGCGCCAGCAGCCAGGGACAGCCTAATGAAAAACTGTTTTTT,CASSQGQPNEKLFF